This TCR beta chain came from a study of a mutant IDH1 vaccine in newly diagnosed glioma. Study-wide context: Before enrollment, the patients had been treated with radiotherapy alone, temozolomide alone, or both together. Most of them had received both.

Germline CDR1 is SNHLY and CDR2 is FYNNEI. The junction had 3 bases not matched to a gene; V was cut back by 5 bases and J by 5 bases. The CDR3 sequence is 12 residues long. Method: immunoSEQ multiplex PCR; TCRdb's copy keeps in-frame clones and lacks some. The sample holds more than 60,000 clones, 65% to 75% seen once. The sample holds one count of this clone. Antigen unknown. Documented time point: week 35, safety follow-up. The vaccine gave 300 ug of a 20-mer mutant IDH1 peptide subcutaneously per dose. Those who donated had recent WHO grade 3 or 4 IDH1-mutant, ATRX-lost astrocytomas. The specimen was PBMCs, collected from a glioma patient whose treatment included an IDH1 peptide vaccine. The chain couples TRBV2 to TRBJ2-7, with 7 bases fitting TRBD1. This TCR derives from a man aged 50-60 years with glioma. The CDR3 loop is CASSPQGNEQYF. Written as DNA, the CDR3 is TGTGCCAGCAGTCCACAGGGGAACGAGCAGTACTTC.